One and the same sample provided the 15 T cell receptor beta chains below, sequenced in a study of shared clonotypes between healthy human individuals. Profiling relied on immunoSEQ multiplex PCR, and the TCRdb table lists in-frame clones only, not all of them. The data show around 1.9 million clones, with 85% to 95% seen just once and under 2% held by the top ten. Only CD45RO-negative cells positively selected for CCR7 counted as naive CD8 cells, so terminally differentiated effector memory CD45RA+ cells were excluded. Sequenced material: naive CD8+ T cells from PBMCs. These receptors were obtained from a young man in good health. Some clones in this sample may be carry-over from other donors' samples.

J is TRBJ1-4 and V is TRBV27; tentative D call: TRBD1 (6 bases). Germline loops: CDR1 MNHEY, CDR2 SMNVEV (reference sequence). The CDR3 has 18 residues. V was shortened by 3 bases and J by 0 bases, with 17 bases between the two germline ends. The CDR3 protein is CASSFSGGRLATNEKLFF. The CDR3 DNA follows: TGTGCCAGCAGTTTCTCGGGGGGGCGCCTAGCAACTAATGAAAAACTGTTTTTT.

The chain recombines TRBV25-1 with TRBJ1-1; unclear D gene. Germline-derived CDR1 and CDR2 are MGHDK and SYGVNS. This CDR3 has 13 residues. V dropped 2 bases and J dropped 2 bases, with 6 bases sitting between them. The CDR3 DNA follows: TGTGCCAGCAGTGAACGGATTAACACTGAAGCTTTCTTT. Translating gives CASSERINTEAFF.

The chain couples TRBV10-2 to TRBJ2-7; D unclear. From germline, CDR1 is WSHSY and CDR2 SAAADI. The CDR3 is 14 amino acids. V was pared by 2 bases and J by 5 bases, with 13 bases between. The CDR3 loop reads CASSELLSGHEQYF. CDR3 in DNA: TGCGCCAGCAGTGAGCTCTTGAGTGGCCACGAGCAGTACTTC.

This clone was seen a single time. This chain uses TRBV30 with TRBJ2-2; 9 bases are shared with TRBD1. Germline-derived CDR1 and CDR2 are GTSNPN and SVGIG (reference sequence). V shed 5 bases and J 6 bases; nucleotides not matched to a gene: 4. The CDR3 has 13 amino acids. In nucleotides, the CDR3 is TGTGCCTGGGGGACAGGGAGATCCGGGGAGCTGTTTTTT. Its protein is CAWGTGRSGELFF.

The chain joins TRBV19 to TRBJ2-2; no definite D call. Germline V gene lookup returns CDR1 LNHDA and CDR2 SQIVND (reference sequence). This CDR3 is built from 12 residues. Trimming took off 5 bases at V and 6 bases at J, with 7 bases between the two ends. The CDR3 region has the DNA TGTGCCAGTAGTGGCGACGCCGGGGAGCTGTTTTTT. It codes for CASSGDAGELFF.

This chain links TRBV19 with TRBJ2-5; TRBD1 matches at 8 bases. CDR3 length: 15 residues. Germline trimming cut 7 bases from V and 5 bases from J; bases unmatched to any gene: 12. CDR1 is LNHDA, CDR2 SQIVND, per germline (reference sequence). The CDR3 loop reads CASTVSGQGGETQYF. The CDR3 DNA follows: TGTGCCAGTACCGTCTCCGGACAGGGTGGGGAGACCCAGTACTTC.

The chain recombines TRBV27 with TRBJ2-5; D is possibly TRBD2 (6 bases). Germline V gene data show CDR1 as MNHEY and CDR2 as SMNVEV (reference sequence). Trimming took off 10 bases at V and 3 bases at J, with 15 bases between the two ends. The CDR3 extends over 13 amino acids. CDR3 in amino acids: CATRGLGEETQYF. CDR3 coding DNA: TGTGCCACCCGGGGACTTGGAGAAGAGACCCAGTACTTC.

The chain has TRBV6-4 and TRBJ2-4, with D possibly being TRBD2 (5 bases). Between the trimmed V and J ends, which lost 9 bases and 2 bases, there was a span of 17 bases. Germline V gene data show CDR1 as MRHNA and CDR2 as SNTAGT. The CDR3 is 15 amino acids. Written as DNA, the CDR3 is TGTGCCAGTCCCGCGGTGAGGGATCCCAAAAACATTCAGTACTTC. Its translation is CASPAVRDPKNIQYF.

The rearrangement links TRBV29-1 to TRBJ2-7; TRBD2 matches at 7 bases. Trimming removed 3 bases from V and 4 bases from J; junction bases left unmatched: 6. The CDR3 runs to 13 residues. Germline V gives CDR1 SQVTM, CDR2 ANQGSEA. CDR3 residues: CSVEDSSGYEQYF. The CDR3 region has the DNA TGCAGCGTTGAGGATTCTAGCGGATACGAGCAGTACTTC.

The gene calls are TRBV28 and TRBJ1-2; D is undetermined. CDR1 is MDHEN and CDR2 is SYDVKM in the germline V gene. The V end was cut by 5 bases, the J end by 4 bases, with 11 bases between. CDR3 length equals 13 residues. CDR3 sequence (DNA): TGTGCCAGCAGTCCCGGGTGGAGCTATGGCTACACCTTC. This encodes CASSPGWSYGYTF.

On this clone: Other nucleotide sequences in the sample specify the same CDR3. This chain uses TRBV9 with TRBJ2-5; D not certain. The CDR3 is 13 residues long. Trimming took off 0 bases at V and 2 bases at J, with 5 bases between the two ends. CDR1 is SGDLS and CDR2 is YYNGEE in the germline V gene. Here the CDR3 reads CASSVGLQETQYF. The CDR3 DNA reads as TGTGCCAGCAGCGTAGGCCTACAAGAGACCCAGTACTTC.

The chain has TRBV28 and TRBJ2-3; TRBD2 is a possible D gene (6 bases). The V and J ends lost 4 bases and 2 bases respectively, with 25 bases between them. CDR3 length: 19 residues. Looked up from germline, CDR1 is MDHEN and CDR2 is SYDVKM. This CDR3 reads CASSSGVLAVRYPTDTQYF. The CDR3 bases are TGTGCCAGCAGTTCGGGAGTTCTAGCAGTTAGGTACCCCACAGATACGCAGTATTTT. The variable domain in full, completed from reference TRBV28 and TRBJ2-3, reads DVKVTQSSRYLVKRTGEKVFLECVQDMDHENMFWYRQDPGLGLRLIYFSYDVKMKEKGDIPEGYSVSREKKERFSLILESASTNQTSMYLCASSSGVLAVRYPTDTQYFGPGTRLTVL.

The chain is built from TRBV2 and TRBJ2-5, with TRBD1 identical over 8 bases. Germline V gives CDR1 SNHLY, CDR2 FYNNEI. V shed 0 bases and J 0 bases; nucleotides not matched to a gene: 3. The CDR3 consists of 16 residues. The CDR3 bases are TGTGCCAGCAGTGAAGCGGACAGGGTGTACCAAGAGACCCAGTACTTC. Protein product: CASSEADRVYQETQYF.

The chain couples TRBV4-1 to TRBJ1-1; D call uncertain. Germline values: CDR1 MGHRA, CDR2 YSYEKL. This CDR3 is built from 16 residues. Trimming cost V 0 bases and J 1 base, with 12 bases left between them. The CDR3 coding sequence is TGCGCCAGCAGCCAAGATAGGTTACGGACGAACACTGAAGCTTTCTTT. The encoded protein is CASSQDRLRTNTEAFF.

The V call is TRBV6-5, the J call TRBJ1-5; a weak D match, TRBD1 (6 bases). The CDR3 extends over 14 amino acids. Trimming removed 0 bases at V and 9 bases at J, with 12 bases between. CDR1 and CDR2 from the germline V gene are MNHEY and SVGAGI. CDR3 in amino acids: CASSYSGGASPQHF. The CDR3 DNA reads as TGTGCCAGCAGTTACTCGGGGGGGGCCTCGCCCCAGCATTTT.